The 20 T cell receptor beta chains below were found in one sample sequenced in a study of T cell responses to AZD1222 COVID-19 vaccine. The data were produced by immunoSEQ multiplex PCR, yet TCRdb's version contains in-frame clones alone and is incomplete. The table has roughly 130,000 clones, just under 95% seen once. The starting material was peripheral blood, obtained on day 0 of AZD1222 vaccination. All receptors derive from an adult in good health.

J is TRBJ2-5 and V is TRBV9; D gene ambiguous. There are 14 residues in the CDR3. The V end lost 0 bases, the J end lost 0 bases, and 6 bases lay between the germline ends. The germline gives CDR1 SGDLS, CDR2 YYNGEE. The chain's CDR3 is CASSVALHQETQYF. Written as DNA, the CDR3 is TGTGCCAGCAGCGTAGCGTTACACCAAGAGACCCAGTACTTC.

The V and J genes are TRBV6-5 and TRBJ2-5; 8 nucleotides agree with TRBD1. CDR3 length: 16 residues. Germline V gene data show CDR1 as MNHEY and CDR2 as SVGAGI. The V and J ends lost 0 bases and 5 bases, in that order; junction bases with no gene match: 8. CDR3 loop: CASSYSTRGRRETQYF. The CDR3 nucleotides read TGTGCCAGCAGTTACTCGACCAGGGGGCGTAGGGAGACCCAGTACTTC.

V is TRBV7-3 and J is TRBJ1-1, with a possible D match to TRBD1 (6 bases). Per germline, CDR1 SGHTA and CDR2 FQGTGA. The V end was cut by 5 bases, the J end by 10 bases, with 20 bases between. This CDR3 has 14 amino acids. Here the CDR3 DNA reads TGTGCCAGCAGCGCCCAAGCGACAGGAAATGGAGCTTTCTTT. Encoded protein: CASSAQATGNGAFF.

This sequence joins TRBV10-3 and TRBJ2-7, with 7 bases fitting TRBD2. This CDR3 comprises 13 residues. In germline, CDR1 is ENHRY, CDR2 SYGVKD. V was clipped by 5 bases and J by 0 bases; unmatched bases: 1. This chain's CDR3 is CAISREGSYEQYF. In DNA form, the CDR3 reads TGTGCCATCAGTAGGGAGGGCTCCTACGAGCAGTACTTC.

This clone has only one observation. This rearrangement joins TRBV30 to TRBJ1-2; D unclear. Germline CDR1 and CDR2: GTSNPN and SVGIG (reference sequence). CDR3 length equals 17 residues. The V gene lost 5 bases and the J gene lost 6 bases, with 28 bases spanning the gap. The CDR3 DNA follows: TGTGCCTGGCAACGTCCCGTGGAGGCGCATTTCCCCGATGGCTACACCTTC. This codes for CAWQRPVEAHFPDGYTF.

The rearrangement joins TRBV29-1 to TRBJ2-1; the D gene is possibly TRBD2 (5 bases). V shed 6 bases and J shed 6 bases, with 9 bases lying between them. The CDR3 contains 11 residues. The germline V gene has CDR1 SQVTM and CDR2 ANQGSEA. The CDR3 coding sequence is TGCAGCGTAGAAAGCGGCAATGAGCAGTTCTTC. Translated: CSVESGNEQFF.

The CDR3 reads CASSWTSSYNEQFF. DNA for the CDR3: TGTGCCAGCAGTTGGACTAGTTCCTACAATGAGCAGTTCTTC. This chain uses TRBV2 with TRBJ2-1; 7 nucleotides agree with TRBD2. With 5 bases clipped from V and 1 base from J, the junction kept 2 bases outside the gene matches. The germline CDR1 and CDR2 sequences are SNHLY and FYNNEI. The CDR3 is 14 amino acids.

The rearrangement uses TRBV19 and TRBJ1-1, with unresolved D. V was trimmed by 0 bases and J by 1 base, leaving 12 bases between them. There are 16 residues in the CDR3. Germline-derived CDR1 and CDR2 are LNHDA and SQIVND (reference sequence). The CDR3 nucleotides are TGTGCCAGTAGTATAGAGCGCGGTGTGGGGAACACTGAAGCTTTCTTT. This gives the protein CASSIERGVGNTEAFF.

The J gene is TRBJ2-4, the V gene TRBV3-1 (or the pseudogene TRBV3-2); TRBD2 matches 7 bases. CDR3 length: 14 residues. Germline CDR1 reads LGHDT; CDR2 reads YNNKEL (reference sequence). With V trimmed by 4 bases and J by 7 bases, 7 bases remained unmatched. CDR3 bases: TGTGCCAGCAGCCGGGAGGGCCGTGTCAACATTCAGTACTTC. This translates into CASSREGRVNIQYF.

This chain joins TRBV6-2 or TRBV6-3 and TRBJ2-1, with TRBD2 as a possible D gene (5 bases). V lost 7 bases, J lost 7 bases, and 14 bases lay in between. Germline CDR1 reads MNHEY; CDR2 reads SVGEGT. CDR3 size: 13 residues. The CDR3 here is CASTYSRGNEQFF. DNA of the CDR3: TGTGCCAGCACCTACTCAAGAGGGAATGAGCAGTTCTTC.

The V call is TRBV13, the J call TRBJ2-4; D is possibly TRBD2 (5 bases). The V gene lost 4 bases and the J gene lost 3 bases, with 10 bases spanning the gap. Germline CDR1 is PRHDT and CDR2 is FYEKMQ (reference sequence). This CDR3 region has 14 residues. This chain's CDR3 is CASSSDEGKNIQYF. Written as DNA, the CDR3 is TGTGCCAGCAGCTCCGACGAGGGCAAAAACATTCAGTACTTC.

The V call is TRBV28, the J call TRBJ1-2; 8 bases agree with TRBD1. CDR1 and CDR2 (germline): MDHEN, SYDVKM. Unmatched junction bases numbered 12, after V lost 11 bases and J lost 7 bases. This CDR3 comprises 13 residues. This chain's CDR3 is CASSLDRATGYTF. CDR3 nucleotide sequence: TGTGCCTCCTCCTTGGACAGGGCGACTGGCTACACCTTC.

The chain's CDR3 is CAWSVRRRATDTQYF. CDR3 nucleotide sequence: TGTGCCTGGAGTGTGCGGAGGAGGGCCACAGATACGCAGTATTTT. The J gene is TRBJ2-3, the V gene TRBV30, with D possibly being TRBD2 (6 bases). Trimming removed 0 bases from V and 2 bases from J, with 12 bases in between. CDR1 is GTSNPN and CDR2 is SVGIG in the germline V gene (reference sequence). The CDR3 covers 15 residues. The whole variable domain, filled in from reference TRBV30 and TRBJ2-3, reads SQTIHQWPATLVQPVGSPLSLECTVEGTSNPNLYWYRQAAGRGLQLLFYSVGIGQISSEVPQNLSASRPQDRQFILSSKKLLLSDSGFYLCAWSVRRRATDTQYFGPGTRLTVL.

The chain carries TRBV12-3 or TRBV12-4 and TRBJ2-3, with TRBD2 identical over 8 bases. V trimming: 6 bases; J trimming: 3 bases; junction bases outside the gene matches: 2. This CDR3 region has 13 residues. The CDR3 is CASRLADTDTQYF. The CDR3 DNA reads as TGTGCCAGCAGACTAGCGGATACAGATACGCAGTATTTT.

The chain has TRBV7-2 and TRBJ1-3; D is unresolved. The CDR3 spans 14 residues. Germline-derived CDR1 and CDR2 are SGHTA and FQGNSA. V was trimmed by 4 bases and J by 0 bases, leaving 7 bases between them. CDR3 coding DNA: TGTGCCAGCAGCTACGGAGGCTCTGGAAACACCATATATTTT. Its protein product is CASSYGGSGNTIYF.

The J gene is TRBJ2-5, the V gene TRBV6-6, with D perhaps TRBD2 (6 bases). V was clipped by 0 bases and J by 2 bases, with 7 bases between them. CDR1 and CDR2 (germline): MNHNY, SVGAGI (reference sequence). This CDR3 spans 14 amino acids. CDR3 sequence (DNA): TGTGCCAGCAGTTACTCCCGGGGGCAAGAGACCCAGTACTTC. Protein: CASSYSRGQETQYF.

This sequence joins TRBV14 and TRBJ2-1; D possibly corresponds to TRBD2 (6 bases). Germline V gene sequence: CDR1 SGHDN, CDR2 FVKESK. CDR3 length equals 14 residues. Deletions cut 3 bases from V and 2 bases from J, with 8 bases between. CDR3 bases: TGTGCCAGCAGCCACCGGACTACCTACAATGAGCAGTTCTTC. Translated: CASSHRTTYNEQFF.

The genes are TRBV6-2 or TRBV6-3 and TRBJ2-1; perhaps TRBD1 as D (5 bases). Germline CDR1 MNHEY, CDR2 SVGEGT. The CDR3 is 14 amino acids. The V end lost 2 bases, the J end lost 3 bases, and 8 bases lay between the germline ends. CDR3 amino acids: CASSYGANYNEQFF. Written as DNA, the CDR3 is TGTGCCAGCAGTTACGGGGCGAACTACAATGAGCAGTTCTTC.

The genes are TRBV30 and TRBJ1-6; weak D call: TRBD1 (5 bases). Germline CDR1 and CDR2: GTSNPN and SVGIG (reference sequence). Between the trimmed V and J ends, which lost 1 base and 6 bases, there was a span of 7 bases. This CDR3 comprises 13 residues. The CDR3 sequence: CAWSEDSNSPLHF. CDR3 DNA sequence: TGTGCCTGGAGTGAAGACAGTAATTCACCCCTCCACTTT.

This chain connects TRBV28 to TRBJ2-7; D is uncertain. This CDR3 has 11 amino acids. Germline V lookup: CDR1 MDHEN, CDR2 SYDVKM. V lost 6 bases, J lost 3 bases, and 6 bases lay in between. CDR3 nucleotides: TGTGCCAGCAGCGGAGTCTACGAGCAGTACTTC. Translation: CASSGVYEQYF.